This TCR beta chain derives from a study of blood T cells in healthy people across ages. Study results and caveats: Per million T cells, the diversity of TCR beta decreased roughly linearly as age advanced.

Alongside a J-beta primer mix, a sample-barcoded 5' primer served in a second PCR lasting about 6 to 11 cycles. All cDNA molecules were each tagged by a template-switch adaptor with 12 random nucleotides. TCRdb re-derived calls from the 5' RACE reads in MiXCR, one entry per CDR3 protein. The data show roughly 640,000 distinct CDR3 sequences, roughly 30% seen once. This clonotype was seen ten or more times. Its specificity is unknown. The CDR3 sequence is 17 residues long. From germline, CDR1 is LGHDT and CDR2 YNNKEL (reference sequence). V was trimmed by 1 base and J by 3 bases, leaving 16 bases between them.

What was sequenced was blood. This clonotype originated in a woman older than 75 in good health. The V and J genes are TRBV3-1 and TRBJ2-4; the D gene is possibly TRBD1 (5 bases). The DNA for the CDR3 is TGTGCCAGCAGCCAAGCTGACAGCCGGTTGGGCAAAAACATTCAGTACTTC. It yields the protein CASSQADSRLGKNIQYF.